Listed below are T cell receptor beta chains from one sample, sequenced in a study of shared clonotypes between healthy human individuals. Repertoires were generated with immunoSEQ multiplex PCR, while TCRdb's copy carries only in-frame clones and drops some. The repertoire consists of 1.4 million or so clones, with 98% occurring once and the leading ten covering about 0.34%. Sequenced sample: naive CD4+ T cells sorted from blood. These receptors came from a young man in good health. The CDR3 runs from the conserved cysteine through the conserved F or W. The D gene is left open where the match is weak.

j_gene,d_gene,v_gene,CDR3nt,CDR3aa
TRBJ1-2,TRBD1,TRBV2,TGTGCCAGCAGTGGACAGGGGGTAACTGGCTACACCTTC,CASSGQGVTGYTF
TRBJ1-1,.,TRBV6-6,TGTGCCAGCAGTGAGTGGAGGGGAAAGAACACTGAAGCTTTCTTT,CASSEWRGKNTEAFF
TRBJ2-7,.,TRBV7-2,TGTGCCAGCAGCTTAACTTCCTACGAGCAGTACTTC,CASSLTSYEQYF
TRBJ2-2,.,TRBV18,TGTGCCAGCTCACCGGCGTGGGACTTAGACACCGGGGAGCTGTTTTTT,CASSPAWDLDTGELFF
TRBJ2-1,.,TRBV5-1,TGCGCCAGCAGCGATCAAAATACAGGTCACAATGAGCAGTTCTTC,CASSDQNTGHNEQFF
TRBJ2-2,TRBD2,TRBV5-4,TGTGCCAGCAGGGCGGGACTAGCGGTCCCCGGAGGGAACACCGGGGAGCTGTTTTTT,CASRAGLAVPGGNTGELFF
TRBJ1-4,.,TRBV5-5,TGTGCCAGCGGTCAGTGGAGGGCAGGGGAAAAACTGTTTTTT,CASGQWRAGEKLFF
TRBJ2-7,TRBD2,TRBV6-5,TGTGCCAGCGGGGCTAGCGGGATGACCTACGAGCAGTACTTC,CASGASGMTYEQYF
TRBJ2-6,.,TRBV7-2,TGTGCCAGCAGCGGTGGACTGAGCTCTGGGGCCAACGTCCTGACTTTC,CASSGGLSSGANVLTF
TRBJ1-2,TRBD1,TRBV5-4,TGTGCCAGCAGCCCGGACAGGGTCCGGACTAACTATGGCTACACCTTC,CASSPDRVRTNYGYTF
TRBJ2-4,.,TRBV7-9,TGTGCCAGCAGCCAATTGACAGAATTAATAGCCAAAAACATTCAGTACTTC,CASSQLTELIAKNIQYF